Listed below are T cell receptor beta chains from one sample, sequenced in a study of cytomegalovirus exposure and HLA in healthy donors. Generated by immunoSEQ multiplex PCR, the TCRdb table keeps only in-frame clones and is missing some. The data show roughly 100,000 clones, 76% seen once. The source material was PBMCs. These receptors came from a woman aged 18-29 years in good health and CMV-seropositive. Each CDR3 is given with its conserved first and last residue. Fields, in order: J gene, D gene, clone size, V gene, CDR3 DNA, CDR3 protein. D genes are given only for firm matches. Size tells how often a clone was seen (once, few, many) or the class of an expanded clone, and some rows leave it out.

TRBJ2-3 NA NA TRBV9 TGTGCCAGCAGCGGTGGAGTGTTAGAATCCACAGATACGCAGTATTTT CASSGGVLESTDTQYF
TRBJ2-3 TRBD2 few TRBV7-6 TGTGCCAGCAGCGTTAGCGGGGGAGGAGGGCAGTATTTT CASSVSGGGGQYF
TRBJ2-3 TRBD2 NA TRBV2 TGTGCCAGCAGTGAAATCGTGCGGGGGTGGTCAGATACGCAGTATTTT CASSEIVRGWSDTQYF
TRBJ2-3 TRBD2 few TRBV6-4 TGTGCCAGCAGTGACTCTAGCGGGGGGGCAGATACGCAGTATTTT CASSDSSGGADTQYF
TRBJ2-5 TRBD2 NA TRBV5-4 TGTGCCAGCAGCTTAGCGGGAGATCGAGAGACCCAGTACTTC CASSLAGDRETQYF
TRBJ2-2 TRBD1 once TRBV7-9 TGTGCCACCTTCTTTCCCGGGACAGGGACCGCGAACACCGGGGAGCTGTTTTTT CATFFPGTGTANTGELFF
TRBJ2-2 TRBD1 NA TRBV19 TGTGCCAGTAGCCCCCCCAGGGGGAAGAGCACCGGGGAGCTGTTTTTT CASSPPRGKSTGELFF
TRBJ2-1 TRBD2 NA TRBV30 TGTGCCTGGAGACCACTAGCGGGTAGATACAATGAGCAGTTCTTC CAWRPLAGRYNEQFF
TRBJ2-3 TRBD2 NA TRBV5-6 TGTGCCAGCAGCCCTCCGGGAGGGGGAAGCACAGATACGCAGTATTTT CASSPPGGGSTDTQYF
TRBJ1-2 NA NA TRBV21-1 TGTGCCAGCCCTCGACAGGGGAACTATGGCTACACCTTC CASPRQGNYGYTF
TRBJ1-3 NA NA TRBV15 TGTGCCACCAGCCGTGACGGGGGCTCTGGAAACACCATATATTTT CATSRDGGSGNTIYF
TRBJ2-7 NA NA TRBV5-1 TGCGCCAGCAGCTTCACTAGTCCCTCCTACGAGCAGTACTTC CASSFTSPSYEQYF
TRBJ1-1 TRBD1 NA TRBV18 TGTGCCAGCTCAACACCCGGGGACAGGGACACTGAAGCTTTCTTT CASSTPGDRDTEAFF
TRBJ1-4 NA NA TRBV19 TGTGCCAGTACCTCCCCCGCGACAACTAATGAAAAACTGTTTTTT CASTSPATTNEKLFF
TRBJ1-5 NA NA TRBV10-2 TGCGCCAGCTCCCCCGGGTCGCAGCAAGCCCAGCATTTT CASSPGSQQAQHF
TRBJ2-1 TRBD1 NA TRBV19 TGTGCCAGTAGTAAAGGACAGGGGCCCTCCTACAATGAGCAGTTCTTC CASSKGQGPSYNEQFF
TRBJ2-6 NA NA TRBV7-3 TGTGCCAGCAGCTCACAGGGTCCTGGGGCCAACGTCCTGACTTTC CASSSQGPGANVLTF
TRBJ2-2 TRBD1 NA TRBV7-6 TGTGCCAGCAGCTCTCAAGGGACAGCGAACACCGGGGAGCTGTTTTTT CASSSQGTANTGELFF
TRBJ1-2 TRBD1 NA TRBV7-2 TGTGCCAGCAGCATAGGACAGGGTGTATATGGCTACACCTTC CASSIGQGVYGYTF
TRBJ1-5 NA NA TRBV5-1 TGCGCCAGCAGCTTTCAGAGCAATCAGCCCCAGCATTTT CASSFQSNQPQHF
TRBJ2-4 NA once TRBV30 TGTGCCTGGAGTGTGTTAGTAGCCAAAAACATTCAGTACTTC CAWSVLVAKNIQYF
TRBJ1-5 NA few TRBV12-1 TGTGCCAGCAGCTTGGAAGCACGACAAGACGGCAATCAGCCCCAGCATTTT CASSLEARQDGNQPQHF
TRBJ2-5 NA NA TRBV5-4 TGTGCCAGCAGCTTGGTGGGCAGCCGGACGGGGCAAGAGACCCAGTACTTC CASSLVGSRTGQETQYF
TRBJ2-4 TRBD2 NA TRBV7-2 TGTGCCAGCAGCCCCGTTGGGACTAAGAAAAACATTCAGTACTTC CASSPVGTKKNIQYF
TRBJ2-7 TRBD1 NA TRBV6-1 TGTGCCAGCAGTGTAACTAAGTCAGGGGGCCGATCCCTTTACGAGCAGTACTTC CASSVTKSGGRSLYEQYF
TRBJ1-1 NA NA TRBV9 TGTGCCAGCAGCGTAGCAGGGGCACGCAACACTGAAGCTTTCTTT CASSVAGARNTEAFF
TRBJ2-7 TRBD1 NA TRBV29-1 TGCAGCGTTGGGACAGGGAAGCGCGAGCAGTACTTC CSVGTGKREQYF
TRBJ2-7 TRBD2 NA TRBV7-8 TGTGCCAGCAGCTTAGCGCGCGGGGGAACCTACGAGCAGTACTTC CASSLARGGTYEQYF
TRBJ1-1 NA NA TRBV9 TGTGCCAGCAGCGTAGCTATTTCAGGGGACGAAGCTTTCTTT CASSVAISGDEAFF
TRBJ1-1 NA NA TRBV28 TGTGCCAGCGACCAGTTTACAGGGGAAGCTTTCTTT CASDQFTGEAFF
TRBJ1-5 NA NA TRBV5-3 TGTGCCAGAAGCTTGGATGGTGGAGGGGTTGGCAATCAGCCCCAGCATTTT CARSLDGGGVGNQPQHF
TRBJ1-3 NA once TRBV12-5 TGTGCTAGTGGTTTACCCGCGCAGGGTGACACCATATATTTT CASGLPAQGDTIYF
TRBJ1-5 TRBD1 NA TRBV19 TGTGGGGGGGACAGGGAGCTTCAGCCCCAGCATTTT CGGDRELQPQHF
TRBJ1-2 NA NA TRBV6-1 TGTGCCAGCAGATCGACAGTCTATGGCTACACCTTC CASRSTVYGYTF
TRBJ1-5 TRBD1 NA TRBV19 TGTGCCAGTAGTATAAGGGGACAGTGGGATCAGCCCCAGCATTTT CASSIRGQWDQPQHF
TRBJ2-7 NA NA TRBV27 TGTGCCAGCCACCGGCCGGACAGCCCTTACGAGCAGTACTTC CASHRPDSPYEQYF
TRBJ1-1 NA NA TRBV27 TGTGCCAGCAGTTTCGGAGGGAACACTGAAGCTTTCTTT CASSFGGNTEAFF
TRBJ2-7 NA NA TRBV5-6 TGTGCCAGCAGCCCGGAGAGCTCCTACGAGCAGTACTTC CASSPESSYEQYF
TRBJ1-2 NA once TRBV2 TGTGCCAGCAGTGAATCAGGGATCGGCTATGGCTACACCTTC CASSESGIGYGYTF
TRBJ2-2 NA NA TRBV10-3 TGTGCCATCAGGCCAGAAAGCACCGGGGAGCTGTTTTTT CAIRPESTGELFF
TRBJ1-2 TRBD1 NA TRBV4-1 TGCGCCAGCAGCCAAGCCATCGGGACAGATCACTATGGCTACACCTTC CASSQAIGTDHYGYTF
TRBJ2-7 TRBD1 NA TRBV7-9 TGTGCCAGCAGCTCACTCAGGGGGCTAGACGAGCAGTACTTC CASSSLRGLDEQYF
TRBJ1-5 NA NA TRBV19 TGTGCCAGTAGTATAGGAAAGTTGGGCGGCCCGGAGGGTCAGCATTTT CASSIGKLGGPEGQHF
TRBJ2-5 NA NA TRBV11-3 TGTGCCAGCAGCCCCGGGGGGCCGGGGGGCTTAAAGACCCAGTACTTC CASSPGGPGGLKTQYF
TRBJ2-2 TRBD1 NA TRBV11-3 TGTGCCAGCAGCTTATTGGGACAGGGGGCGCAAGACACCGGGGAGCTGTTTTTT CASSLLGQGAQDTGELFF
TRBJ1-4 TRBD1 NA TRBV19 TGTGCCAGTAGTATATACAGGGGGCCGGCTAATGAAAAACTGTTTTTT CASSIYRGPANEKLFF
TRBJ2-3 NA once TRBV5-4 TGTGCCAGCAGCTTGGGCTCTAGCACTAGCACAGATACGCAGTATTTT CASSLGSSTSTDTQYF
TRBJ2-4 TRBD2 NA TRBV7-8 TGTGCCAGCAGCCGTACCTCGACTAGCGTGGACAAAAACATTCAGTACTTC CASSRTSTSVDKNIQYF
TRBJ1-6 NA NA TRBV2 TGTGCCAGCACTGGGTGGGCCGATAATTCACCCCTCCACTTT CASTGWADNSPLHF